The TCR beta chain under discussion was sequenced for a study of blood T cell repertoires in COVID-19. The length of the CDR3 is 14 residues. The V gene's germline CDR1 is SGHRS and CDR2 YFSETQ. V was pared by 4 bases and J by 4 bases, with 5 bases of the junction left unmatched. TCRdb's table, derived via immunoSEQ multiplex PCR, lists solely in-frame clones and lacks some. The sample has roughly 230,000 clones; 65% to 85% are singletons. This TCR came from a man aged 50 to 59 with active or convalescent COVID-19. The material sequenced was peripheral blood. This rearrangement joins TRBV5-1 to TRBJ1-1, with 9 bases matching TRBD1. The CDR3 DNA reads as TGCGCCAGCAGCCTGACAGGGGGACTCACTGAAGCTTTCTTT. Its protein is CASSLTGGLTEAFF. The full variable domain, its missing parts supplied by reference TRBV5-1 and TRBJ1-1, is KAGVTQTPRYLIKTRGQQVTLSCSPISGHRSVSWYQQTPGQGLQFLFEYFSETQRNKGNFPGRFSGRQFSNSRSEMNVSTLELGDSALYLCASSLTGGLTEAFFGQGTRLTVV.